A few counts support the clone carrying this T cell receptor (beta chain). Its specificity is unknown. TCRdb called the reads again in MiXCR, with one record for every CDR3 protein. The sample has approximately 490,000 distinct CDR3 sequences, approximately 10% seen once; the top ten hold roughly 10%. The sample originates from a study of T cell repertoires in cytomegalovirus infection. Study-wide background: Indications came from public TCR beta signatures; they pointed to CMV infection and to a matching HLA type. Regarding the study as a whole: HLA-C-restricted TCR beta clonotypes specific for CMV led the ex vivo response.

The clonotype was recovered from a human donor in good health (CMV status not recorded). Some clones in this sample may be carry-over from other donors' samples. Material for sequencing was PBMCs.

CDR3 residues: CASSVEGARGNTIYF. The CDR3 region has the DNA TGTGCCAGCAGCGTAGAGGGGGCCAGGGGAAACACCATATATTTT. The genes are TRBV9 and TRBJ1-3, with 7 bases identical to TRBD1. The CDR3 consists of 15 residues. In germline, CDR1 is SGDLS, CDR2 YYNGEE. Losses at the gene ends were 0 bases for V and 4 bases for J; bases not matched to a gene: 4.